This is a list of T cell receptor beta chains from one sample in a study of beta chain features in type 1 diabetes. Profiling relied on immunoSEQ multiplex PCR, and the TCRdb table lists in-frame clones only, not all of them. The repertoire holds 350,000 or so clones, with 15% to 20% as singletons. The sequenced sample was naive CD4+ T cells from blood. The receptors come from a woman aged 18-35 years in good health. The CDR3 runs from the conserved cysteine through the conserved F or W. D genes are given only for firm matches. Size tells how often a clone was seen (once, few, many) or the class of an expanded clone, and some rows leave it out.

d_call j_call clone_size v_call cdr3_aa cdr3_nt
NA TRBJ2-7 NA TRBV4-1 CASSPLGGHEQYF TGCGCCAGCAGCCCACTTGGAGGCCACGAGCAGTACTTC
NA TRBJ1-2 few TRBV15 CATSRPDTGGMGYTF TGTGCCACCAGCAGGCCGGACACGGGAGGGATGGGCTACACCTTC
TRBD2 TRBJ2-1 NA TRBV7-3 CASSQDPSGHNEQFF TGTGCCAGCAGCCAAGACCCTAGCGGTCACAATGAGCAGTTCTTC
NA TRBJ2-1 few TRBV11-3 CASSLDEGLGEQFF TGTGCCAGCAGCTTAGATGAGGGTCTGGGTGAGCAGTTCTTC
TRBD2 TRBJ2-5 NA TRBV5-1 CASSLAGGLETQYF TGCGCCAGCAGCCTAGCGGGAGGATTGGAGACCCAGTACTTC
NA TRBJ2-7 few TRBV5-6 CASSSGSYEQYF TGTGCCAGCAGCTCAGGTTCCTACGAGCAGTACTTC
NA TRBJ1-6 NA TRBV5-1 CASSSTGLSNSPLHF TGCGCCAGCAGTTCTACAGGCCTTTCCAATTCACCCCTCCACTTT
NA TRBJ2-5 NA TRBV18 CASSRGAQETQYF TGTGCCAGCTCACGCGGGGCCCAAGAGACCCAGTACTTC
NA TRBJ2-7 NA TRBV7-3 CASSTVVGGEQYF TGTGCCAGCAGCACCGTAGTCGGGGGCGAGCAGTACTTC
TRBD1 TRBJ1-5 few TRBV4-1 CASSRTGEGGNQPQHF TGCGCCAGCAGCCGCACAGGGGAAGGAGGCAATCAGCCCCAGCATTTT
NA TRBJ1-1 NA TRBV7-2 CASSRQSRGAAFF TGTGCCAGCAGCCGGCAGTCGCGGGGGGCAGCTTTCTTT
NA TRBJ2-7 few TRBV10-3 CAISEFSEGEQYF TGTGCCATCAGTGAGTTCAGCGAAGGCGAGCAGTACTTC
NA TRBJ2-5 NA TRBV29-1 CSAREYQETQYF TGCAGCGCAAGGGAGTACCAAGAGACCCAGTACTTC
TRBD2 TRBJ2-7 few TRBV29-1 CSVGTSGSYEQYF TGCAGCGTGGGGACTAGCGGGAGCTACGAGCAGTACTTC
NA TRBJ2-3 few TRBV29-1 CSVAVDTQYF TGCAGCGTTGCGGTAGATACGCAGTATTTT
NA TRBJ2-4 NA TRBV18 CASSPPGKNIQYF TGTGCCAGCTCACCACCCGGTAAAAACATTCAGTACTTC
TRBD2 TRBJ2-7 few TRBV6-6 CASSRGGDEQYF TGTGCCAGCAGTCGGGGGGGCGACGAGCAGTACTTC
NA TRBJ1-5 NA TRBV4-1 CASSQVAGEGQPQHF TGCGCCAGCAGCCAAGTCGCAGGGGAGGGTCAGCCCCAGCATTTT
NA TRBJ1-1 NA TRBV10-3 CAISGGGSVTEAFF TGTGCCATCTCAGGTGGGGGGAGTGTCACTGAAGCTTTCTTT
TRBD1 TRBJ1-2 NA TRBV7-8 CASSEDRVGRYTF TGTGCCAGCAGCGAAGACAGGGTTGGGCGCTACACCTTC
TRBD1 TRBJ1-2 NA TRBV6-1 CASSDGQGAYGYTF TGTGCCAGCAGTGACGGACAGGGGGCGTATGGCTACACCTTC
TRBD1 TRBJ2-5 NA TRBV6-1 CASKTGRSGETQYF TGTGCCAGCAAGACAGGGCGAAGTGGAGAGACCCAGTACTTC
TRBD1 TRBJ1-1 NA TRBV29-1 CSVQSPWDRGSMNTEAFF TGCAGCGTTCAATCGCCTTGGGACAGGGGTTCCATGAACACTGAAGCTTTCTTT
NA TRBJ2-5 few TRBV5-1 CASSLGGQQETQYF TGCGCCAGCAGCTTGGGAGGACAGCAAGAGACCCAGTACTTC
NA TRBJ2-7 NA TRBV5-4 CASSLDAGKGYEQYF TGTGCCAGCAGCTTGGATGCGGGGAAAGGGTACGAGCAGTACTTC
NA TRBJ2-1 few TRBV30 CAWIRNTISYNEQFF TGTGCCTGGATTAGGAACACTATCTCCTACAATGAGCAGTTCTTC
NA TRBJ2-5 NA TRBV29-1 CSVHRGGLETQYF TGCAGCGTTCACAGGGGGGGATTAGAGACCCAGTACTTC
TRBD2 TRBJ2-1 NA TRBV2 CASSEGRGFDNEQFF TGTGCCAGCAGTGAAGGGCGGGGGTTCGACAATGAGCAGTTCTTC
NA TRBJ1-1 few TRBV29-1 CSAGVGRNTEAFF TGCAGCGCCGGGGTCGGGCGGAACACTGAAGCTTTCTTT
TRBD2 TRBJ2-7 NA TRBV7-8 CASSFGGTITYEQYF TGTGCCAGCAGCTTTGGTGGGACTATCACCTACGAGCAGTACTTC
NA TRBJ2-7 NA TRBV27 CASSQLQGYEQYF TGTGCCAGCAGTCAACTACAGGGTTACGAGCAGTACTTC
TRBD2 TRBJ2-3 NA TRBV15 CATSRVGSGRFLPDTQYF TGTGCCACCAGCAGAGTCGGTAGCGGGAGGTTCCTTCCAGATACGCAGTATTTT
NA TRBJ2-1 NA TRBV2 CASSPVGVGEQFF TGTGCCAGCAGCCCAGTCGGGGTGGGTGAGCAGTTCTTC
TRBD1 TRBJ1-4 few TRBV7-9 CASSTWTGDREKLFF TGTGCCAGCAGCACTTGGACAGGGGACCGGGAAAAACTGTTTTTT
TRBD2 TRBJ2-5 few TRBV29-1 CSVRYTLAGEQGQVVSETQYF TGCAGCGTGCGATATACCCTAGCGGGGGAGCAGGGCCAGGTCGTAAGCGAGACCCAGTACTTC
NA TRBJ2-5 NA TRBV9 CASAGPGLWETQYF TGTGCCAGCGCCGGGCCGGGACTGTGGGAGACCCAGTACTTC
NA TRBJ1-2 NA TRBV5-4 CASSLVASYGYTF TGTGCCAGCAGCTTGGTAGCGAGCTATGGCTACACCTTC
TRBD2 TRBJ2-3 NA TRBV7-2 CASSLGSGGMMDTQYF TGTGCCAGCAGCTTAGGTAGCGGGGGTATGATGGATACGCAGTATTTT
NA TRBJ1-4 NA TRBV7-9 CASSLEPGLLFF TGTGCCAGCAGCTTAGAGCCAGGACTACTGTTTTTT
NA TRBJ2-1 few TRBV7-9 CASSSPGRGGSATEQFF TGTGCCAGCAGCTCCCCCGGGAGAGGAGGGTCGGCCACGGAGCAGTTCTTC
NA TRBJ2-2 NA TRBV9 CASSVVVRTGELFF TGTGCCAGCAGCGTAGTAGTAAGAACCGGGGAGCTGTTTTTT
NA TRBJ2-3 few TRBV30 CAWTFTDTQYF TGTGCCTGGACTTTTACAGATACGCAGTATTTT
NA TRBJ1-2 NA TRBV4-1 CASSPTERTAYGYTF TGCGCCAGCAGCCCAACCGAGAGGACAGCCTATGGCTACACCTTC
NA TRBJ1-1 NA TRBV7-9 CASSLGGGVTEAFF TGTGCCAGCAGCTTGGGAGGTGGTGTCACTGAAGCTTTCTTT
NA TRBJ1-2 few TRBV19 CASSISTANYGYTF TGTGCCAGTAGTATATCGACTGCTAACTATGGCTACACCTTC
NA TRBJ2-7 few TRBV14 CASSPRDSYYEQYF TGTGCCAGCAGCCCGCGGGACAGCTACTACGAGCAGTACTTC
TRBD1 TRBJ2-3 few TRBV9 CASSNPGQGLTDTQYF TGTGCCAGCAGTAATCCGGGACAGGGATTGACAGATACGCAGTATTTT
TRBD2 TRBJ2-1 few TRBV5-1 CASSPTSGSGNEQFF TGCGCCAGCAGCCCGACTAGCGGGAGCGGAAATGAGCAGTTCTTC
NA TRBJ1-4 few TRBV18 CASSLTGETNEKLFF TGTGCCAGCTCACTCACGGGGGAAACTAATGAAAAACTGTTTTTT
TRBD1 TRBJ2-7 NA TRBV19 CASSVTGTGYEQYF TGTGCCAGTAGTGTCACCGGGACAGGCTACGAGCAGTACTTC
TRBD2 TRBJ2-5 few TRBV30 CAWALAGGGQETQYF TGTGCCTGGGCACTAGCGGGGGGAGGACAAGAGACCCAGTACTTC